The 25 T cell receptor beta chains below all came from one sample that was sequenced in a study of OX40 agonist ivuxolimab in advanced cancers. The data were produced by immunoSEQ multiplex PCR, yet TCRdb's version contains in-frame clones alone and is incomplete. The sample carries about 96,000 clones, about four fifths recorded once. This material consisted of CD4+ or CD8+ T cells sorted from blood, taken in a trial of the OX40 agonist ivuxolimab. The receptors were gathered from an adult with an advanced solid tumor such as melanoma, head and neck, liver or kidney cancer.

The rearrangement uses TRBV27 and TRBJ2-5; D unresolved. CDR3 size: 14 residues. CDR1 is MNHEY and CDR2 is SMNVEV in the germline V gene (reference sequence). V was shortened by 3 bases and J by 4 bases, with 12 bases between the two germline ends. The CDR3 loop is CASSLNTKGETQYF. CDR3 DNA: TGTGCCAGCAGTTTGAACACGAAAGGAGAGACCCAGTACTTC.

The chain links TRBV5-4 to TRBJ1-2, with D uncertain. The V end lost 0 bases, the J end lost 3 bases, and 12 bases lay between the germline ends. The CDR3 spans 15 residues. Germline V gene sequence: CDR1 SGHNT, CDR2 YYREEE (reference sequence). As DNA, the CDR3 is TGTGCCAGCAGCTTGGACCCGCGGACTGACTATGGCTACACCTTC. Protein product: CASSLDPRTDYGYTF.

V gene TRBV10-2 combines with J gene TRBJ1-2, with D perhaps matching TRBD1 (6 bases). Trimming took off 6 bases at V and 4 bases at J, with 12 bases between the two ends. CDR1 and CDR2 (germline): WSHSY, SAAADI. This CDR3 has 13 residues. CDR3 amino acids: CASRDRTGYGYTF. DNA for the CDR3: TGCGCCAGCAGGGACAGAACGGGCTATGGCTACACCTTC.

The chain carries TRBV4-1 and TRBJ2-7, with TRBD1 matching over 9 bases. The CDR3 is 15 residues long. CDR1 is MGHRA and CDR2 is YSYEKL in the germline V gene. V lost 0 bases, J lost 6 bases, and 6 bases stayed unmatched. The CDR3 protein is CASSQEQGAPLEQYF. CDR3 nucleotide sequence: TGCGCCAGCAGCCAAGAACAGGGGGCCCCCCTCGAGCAGTACTTC.

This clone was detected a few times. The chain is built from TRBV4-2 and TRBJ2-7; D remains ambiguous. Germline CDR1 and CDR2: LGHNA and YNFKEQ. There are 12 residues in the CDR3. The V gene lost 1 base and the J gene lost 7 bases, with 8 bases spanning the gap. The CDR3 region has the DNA TGTGCCAGCAGCCAAGGGGCGAGTGAGCAGTACTTC. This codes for CASSQGASEQYF.

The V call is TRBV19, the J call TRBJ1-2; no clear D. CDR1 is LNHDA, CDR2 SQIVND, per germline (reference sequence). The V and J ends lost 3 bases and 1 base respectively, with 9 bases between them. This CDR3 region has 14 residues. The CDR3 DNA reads TGTGCCAGTAGTATGGATGGGGATAACTATGGCTACACCTTC. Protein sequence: CASSMDGDNYGYTF.

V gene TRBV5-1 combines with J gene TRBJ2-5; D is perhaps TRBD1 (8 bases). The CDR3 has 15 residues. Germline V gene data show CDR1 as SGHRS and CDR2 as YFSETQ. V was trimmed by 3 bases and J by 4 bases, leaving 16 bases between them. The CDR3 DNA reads TGCGCCAGCAGCTCACGGACAGGGAGGGGAGAGACCCAGTACTTC. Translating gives CASSSRTGRGETQYF.

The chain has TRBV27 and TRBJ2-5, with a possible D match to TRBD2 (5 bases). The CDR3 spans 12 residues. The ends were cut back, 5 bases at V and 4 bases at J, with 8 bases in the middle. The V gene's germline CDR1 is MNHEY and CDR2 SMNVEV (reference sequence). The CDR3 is CASSPRGETQYF. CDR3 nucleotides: TGTGCCAGCAGTCCCCGGGGAGAGACCCAGTACTTC.

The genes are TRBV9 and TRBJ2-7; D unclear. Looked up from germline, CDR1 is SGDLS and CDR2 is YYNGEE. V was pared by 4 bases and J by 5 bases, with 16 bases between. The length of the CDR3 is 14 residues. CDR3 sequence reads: CASSSRLGKDEQYF. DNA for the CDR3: TGTGCCAGCAGCTCTCGACTGGGAAAGGACGAGCAGTACTTC.

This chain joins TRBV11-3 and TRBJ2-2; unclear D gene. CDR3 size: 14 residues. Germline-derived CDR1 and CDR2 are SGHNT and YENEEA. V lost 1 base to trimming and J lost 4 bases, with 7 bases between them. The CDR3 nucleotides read TGTGCCAGCAGCTTAGGCCAGGCCACCGGGGAGCTGTTTTTT. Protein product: CASSLGQATGELFF.

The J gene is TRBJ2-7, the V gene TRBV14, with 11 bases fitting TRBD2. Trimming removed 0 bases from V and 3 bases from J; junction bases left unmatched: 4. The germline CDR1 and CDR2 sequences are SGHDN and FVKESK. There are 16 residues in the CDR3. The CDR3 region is CASSQETSGAYYEQYF. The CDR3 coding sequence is TGTGCCAGCAGCCAAGAGACTAGCGGGGCGTACTACGAGCAGTACTTC. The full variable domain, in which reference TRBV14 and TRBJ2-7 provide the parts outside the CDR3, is EAGVTQFPSHSVIEKGQTVTLRCDPISGHDNLYWYRRVMGKEIKFLLHFVKESKQDESGMPNNRFLAERTGGTYSTLKVQPAELEDSGVYFCASSQETSGAYYEQYFGPGTRLTVT.

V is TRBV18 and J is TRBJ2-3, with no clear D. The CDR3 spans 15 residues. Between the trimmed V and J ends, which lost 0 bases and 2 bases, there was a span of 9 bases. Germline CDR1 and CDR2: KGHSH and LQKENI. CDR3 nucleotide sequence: TGTGCCAGCTCACCACCGGATTTATCCACAGATACGCAGTATTTT. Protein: CASSPPDLSTDTQYF.

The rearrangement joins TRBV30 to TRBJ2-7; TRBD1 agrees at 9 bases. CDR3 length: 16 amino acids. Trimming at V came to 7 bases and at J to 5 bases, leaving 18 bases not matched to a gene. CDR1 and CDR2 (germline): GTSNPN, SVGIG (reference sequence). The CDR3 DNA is TGTGCCTTAGCCCTCGTAACCGGGACAGGGATCCACGAGCAGTACTTC. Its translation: CALALVTGTGIHEQYF.

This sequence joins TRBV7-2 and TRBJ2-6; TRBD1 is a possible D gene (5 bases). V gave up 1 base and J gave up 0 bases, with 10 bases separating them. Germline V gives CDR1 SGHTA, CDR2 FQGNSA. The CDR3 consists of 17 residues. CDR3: CASSLEGWSSGANVLTF. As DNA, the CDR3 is TGTGCCAGCAGCTTAGAGGGGTGGAGCTCTGGGGCCAACGTCCTGACTTTC.

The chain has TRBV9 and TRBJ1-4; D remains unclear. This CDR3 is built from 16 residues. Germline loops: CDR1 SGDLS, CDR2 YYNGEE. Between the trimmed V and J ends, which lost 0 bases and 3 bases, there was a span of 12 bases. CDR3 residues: CASSVGFRGSNEKLFF. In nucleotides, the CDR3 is TGTGCCAGCAGCGTAGGATTTAGAGGTTCTAATGAAAAACTGTTTTTT. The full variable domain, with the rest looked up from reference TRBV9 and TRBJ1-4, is DSGVTQTPKHLITATGQRVTLRCSPRSGDLSVYWYQQSLDQGLQFLIQYYNGEERAKGNILERFSAQQFPDLHSELNLSSLELGDSALYFCASSVGFRGSNEKLFFGSGTQLSVL.

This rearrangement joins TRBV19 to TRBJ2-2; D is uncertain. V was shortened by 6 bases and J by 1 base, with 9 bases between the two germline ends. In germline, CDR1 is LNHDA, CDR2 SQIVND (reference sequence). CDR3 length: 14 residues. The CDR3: CASRPLVNTGELFF. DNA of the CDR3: TGTGCCAGTAGGCCACTGGTGAACACCGGGGAGCTGTTTTTT. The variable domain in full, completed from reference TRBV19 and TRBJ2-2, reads DGGITQSPKYLFRKEGQNVTLSCEQNLNHDAMYWYRQDPGQGLRLIYYSQIVNDFQKGDIAEGYSVSREKKESFPLTVTSAQKNPTAFYLCASRPLVNTGELFFGEGSRLTVL.

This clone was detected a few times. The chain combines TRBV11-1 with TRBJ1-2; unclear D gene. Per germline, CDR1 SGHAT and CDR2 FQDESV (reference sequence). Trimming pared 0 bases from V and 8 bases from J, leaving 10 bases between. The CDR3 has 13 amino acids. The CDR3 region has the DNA TGTGCCAGCAGCTTAGCCGGGCTACCAGGCTACACCTTC. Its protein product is CASSLAGLPGYTF.

CDR3 DNA sequence: TGTGCCTGGAAAGGCGGGGCGGACTATAATTCACCCCTCCACTTT. Translation: CAWKGGADYNSPLHF. The chain uses TRBV30 and TRBJ1-6, with D perhaps matching TRBD1 (5 bases). Germline V gene lookup returns CDR1 GTSNPN and CDR2 SVGIG (reference sequence). The length of the CDR3 is 15 residues. V dropped 4 bases and J dropped 3 bases, with 13 bases sitting between them.

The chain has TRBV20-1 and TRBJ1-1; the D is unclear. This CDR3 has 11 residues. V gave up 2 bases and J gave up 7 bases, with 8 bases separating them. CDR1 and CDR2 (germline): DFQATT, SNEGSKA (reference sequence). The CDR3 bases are TGCAGTGCTAGACCCACAATTGAAGCTTTCTTT. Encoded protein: CSARPTIEAFF.

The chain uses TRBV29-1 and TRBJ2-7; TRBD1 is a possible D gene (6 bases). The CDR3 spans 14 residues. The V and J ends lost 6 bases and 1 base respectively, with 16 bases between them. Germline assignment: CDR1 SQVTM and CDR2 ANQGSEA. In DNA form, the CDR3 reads TGCAGCGTGGTTATCGGGACACCGTCCTACGAGCAGTACTTC. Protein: CSVVIGTPSYEQYF.

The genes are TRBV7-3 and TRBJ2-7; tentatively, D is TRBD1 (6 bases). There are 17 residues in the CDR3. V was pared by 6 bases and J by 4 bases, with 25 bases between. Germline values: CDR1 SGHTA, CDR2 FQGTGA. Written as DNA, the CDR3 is TGTGCCAGCAGTTCAGGCGGACAGTTCAACCTCCATTACGAGCAGTACTTC. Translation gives CASSSGGQFNLHYEQYF.

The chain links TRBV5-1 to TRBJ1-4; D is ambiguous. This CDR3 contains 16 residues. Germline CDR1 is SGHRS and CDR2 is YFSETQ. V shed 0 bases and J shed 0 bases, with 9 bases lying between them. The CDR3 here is CASSLAEIATNEKLFF. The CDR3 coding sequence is TGCGCCAGCAGCTTGGCAGAAATTGCAACTAATGAAAAACTGTTTTTT.

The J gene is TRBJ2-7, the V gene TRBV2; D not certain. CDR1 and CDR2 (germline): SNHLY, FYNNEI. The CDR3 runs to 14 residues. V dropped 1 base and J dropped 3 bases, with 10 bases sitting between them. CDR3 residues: CASSEGQIFYEQYF. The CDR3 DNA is TGTGCCAGCAGTGAAGGTCAGATCTTCTACGAGCAGTACTTC.

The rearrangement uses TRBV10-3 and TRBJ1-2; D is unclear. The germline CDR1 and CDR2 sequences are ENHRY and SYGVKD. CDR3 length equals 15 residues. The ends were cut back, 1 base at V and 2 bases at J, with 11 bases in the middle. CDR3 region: CAISEFPGPNYGYTF. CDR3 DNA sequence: TGTGCCATCAGTGAGTTCCCAGGACCCAACTATGGCTACACCTTC.

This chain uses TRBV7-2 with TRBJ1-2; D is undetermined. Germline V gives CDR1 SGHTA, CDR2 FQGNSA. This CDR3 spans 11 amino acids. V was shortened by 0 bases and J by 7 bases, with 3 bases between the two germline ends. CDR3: CASSLALGYTF. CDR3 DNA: TGTGCCAGCAGCTTAGCGCTTGGCTACACCTTC. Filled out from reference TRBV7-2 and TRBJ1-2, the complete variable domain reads GAGVSQSPSNKVTEKGKDVELRCDPISGHTALYWYRQSLGQGLEFLIYFQGNSAPDKSGLPSDRFSAERTGGSVSTLTIQRTQQEDSAVYLCASSLALGYTFGSGTRLTVV.